This passage covers 27 T cell receptor beta chains from one sample sequenced in a study of OX40 agonist ivuxolimab in advanced cancers. TCRdb's table, derived via immunoSEQ multiplex PCR, lists solely in-frame clones and lacks some. The sample carries roughly 50,000 clones, approximately 85% recorded once. Sequencing was performed on CD4+ or CD8+ T cells sorted from blood, taken in a trial of the OX40 agonist ivuxolimab. The receptors originated from an adult with an advanced solid tumor such as melanoma, head and neck, liver or kidney cancer.

The rearrangement joins TRBV5-1 to TRBJ1-1; 9 bases align to TRBD1. The CDR3 runs to 15 residues. V trimming: 4 bases; J trimming: 4 bases; junction bases outside the gene matches: 8. Germline V gives CDR1 SGHRS, CDR2 YFSETQ. This CDR3 is CASSKGQGSGTEAFF. DNA of the CDR3: TGCGCCAGCAGCAAGGGACAGGGTTCGGGCACTGAAGCTTTCTTT.

This sequence joins TRBV2 and TRBJ2-5; no clear D. The J call may be in error: the DNA end matches TRBJ2-7 better. CDR3 length: 15 amino acids. Germline CDR1 reads SNHLY; CDR2 reads FYNNEI. This CDR3 is CASSEMAVATYEQYF. The CDR3 DNA follows: TGTGCCAGCAGTGAAATGGCAGTGGCAACATACGAGCAGTACTTC.

The gene calls are TRBV6-6 and TRBJ2-3; D gene unclear. V lost 2 bases, J lost 3 bases, and 15 bases lay in between. The CDR3 is 16 residues long. Germline V gene data show CDR1 as MNHNY and CDR2 as SVGAGI (reference sequence). CDR3 sequence: CASSYGEAWGTDTQYF. The CDR3 nucleotides read TGTGCCAGCAGTTACGGAGAGGCTTGGGGAACAGATACGCAGTATTTT.

This clone was observed a few times. The chain has TRBV12-5 and TRBJ2-1, with 7 nucleotides matching TRBD2. Losses at the gene ends were 1 base for V and 0 bases for J; bases not matched to a gene: 9. The CDR3 runs to 18 residues. Germline V CDR1 and CDR2: LGHNT, FRNRAP. The CDR3 spells CASGLGPRGGSSYNEQFF. The CDR3 coding sequence is TGTGCTAGTGGTTTGGGACCAAGGGGAGGGAGCTCCTACAATGAGCAGTTCTTC.

The count of this clone is one. The gene calls are TRBV7-9 and TRBJ1-6; no reliable D call. The CDR3 is 13 amino acids. The germline gives CDR1 SEHNR, CDR2 FQNEAQ (reference sequence). V was trimmed by 5 bases and J by 9 bases, leaving 11 bases between them. Written as DNA, the CDR3 is TGTGCCAGCAGCCCCGAGGTCCCTTCACCCCTCCACTTT. Its translation is CASSPEVPSPLHF.

The V call is TRBV30, the J call TRBJ1-3; D ambiguous. The germline V gene has CDR1 GTSNPN and CDR2 SVGIG (reference sequence). The CDR3 sequence is 13 residues long. The CDR3: CAMGRDSGNTIYF. The DNA of the CDR3 is TGTGCGATGGGCCGCGACTCTGGAAACACCATATATTTT.

The chain's CDR3 is CASSSQTSGRAYYEQYF. The CDR3 nucleotides are TGTGCCAGCAGTTCGCAAACTAGCGGGAGGGCCTACTACGAGCAGTACTTC. This chain joins TRBV28 and TRBJ2-7; the match to TRBD2 covers 13 bases. Germline CDR1 and CDR2: MDHEN and SYDVKM. V shed 4 bases and J 3 bases; nucleotides not matched to a gene: 9. CDR3 length: 17 amino acids.

The CDR3 region is CASSLGMRDEQYF. The CDR3 bases are TGTGCCAGCAGCTTAGGAATGCGGGACGAGCAGTACTTC. The chain couples TRBV11-3 to TRBJ2-7, with TRBD2 as a possible D gene (5 bases). The length of the CDR3 is 13 residues. Trimming cost V 1 base and J 5 bases, with 9 bases left between them. Germline CDR1 SGHNT, CDR2 YENEEA.

This rearrangement joins TRBV6-5 to TRBJ1-2; the D gene is possibly TRBD1 (6 bases). V was trimmed by 10 bases and J by 5 bases, leaving 14 bases between them. Germline CDR1 is MNHEY and CDR2 is SVGAGI. CDR3 length: 12 residues. CDR3 protein: CAITPTGYGYTF. The CDR3, as DNA: TGTGCCATCACCCCAACAGGGTATGGCTACACCTTC.

This chain connects TRBV6-5 to TRBJ1-5; tentative D call: TRBD1 (6 bases). This CDR3 contains 14 residues. V lost 6 bases, J lost 5 bases, and 14 bases lay in between. CDR1 is MNHEY, CDR2 SVGAGI, per germline. CDR3 coding DNA: TGTGCCAGCAGCTCTGGACAGTGGCATCAGCCCCAGCATTTT. It specifies CASSSGQWHQPQHF.

The chain couples TRBV11-2 to TRBJ2-7; 8 bases align to TRBD2. This CDR3 contains 14 residues. Germline assignment: CDR1 SGHAT and CDR2 FQNNGV. V shed 5 bases and J 6 bases; nucleotides not matched to a gene: 9. For the CDR3, the DNA is TGTGCCAGCAGCCCCATCGGGGGGGTGGGCGAGCAGTACTTC. Translation: CASSPIGGVGEQYF.

The rearrangement joins TRBV7-2 to TRBJ2-1; 10 positions match TRBD2. From germline, CDR1 is SGHTA and CDR2 FQGNSA. After removal of 3 bases from V and 2 bases from J, the junction contained 4 bases not matched to a gene. This CDR3 region has 16 residues. The CDR3 sequence is CASSFLAGVTYNEQFF. The CDR3 DNA follows: TGTGCCAGCAGCTTCCTAGCGGGAGTTACCTACAATGAGCAGTTCTTC. Filled out from reference TRBV7-2 and TRBJ2-1, the complete variable domain reads GAGVSQSPSNKVTEKGKDVELRCDPISGHTALYWYRQSLGQGLEFLIYFQGNSAPDKSGLPSDRFSAERTGGSVSTLTIQRTQQEDSAVYLCASSFLAGVTYNEQFFGPGTRLTVL.

The chain is built from TRBV5-8 and TRBJ2-1, with 11 bases that match TRBD2. The CDR3 sequence is 15 residues long. V gave up 2 bases and J gave up 8 bases; unmatched junction bases: 6. The germline CDR1 and CDR2 sequences are SGHTS and YDEGEE. The CDR3 here is CASSLILAGGYEQFF. The CDR3 coding sequence is TGTGCCAGCAGCTTAATTCTAGCGGGAGGCTATGAGCAGTTCTTC.

V gene TRBV11-2 combines with J gene TRBJ1-4; D ambiguous. The ends were cut back, 1 base at V and 4 bases at J, with 7 bases in the middle. The CDR3 sequence is 14 residues long. Per the germline V gene, CDR1 is SGHAT and CDR2 is FQNNGV. The CDR3 is CASSLARYNEKLFF. CDR3 nucleotide sequence: TGTGCCAGCAGCTTAGCCCGGTATAATGAAAAACTGTTTTTT. The complete variable domain, with remaining parts taken from reference TRBV11-2 and TRBJ1-4, reads EAGVAQSPRYKIIEKRQSVAFWCNPISGHATLYWYQQILGQGPKLLIQFQNNGVVDDSQLPKDRFSAERLKGVDSTLKIQPAKLEDSAVYLCASSLARYNEKLFFGSGTQLSVL.

The gene calls are TRBV5-1 and TRBJ1-6; 8 bases align to TRBD1. Trimming took 4 bases from V and 7 from J; bases not matched to a gene: 10. Germline CDR1 is SGHRS and CDR2 is YFSETQ. The CDR3 length is 16 residues. The CDR3 loop reads CASSPGVGQGNSPLHF. The CDR3 DNA reads TGCGCCAGCAGCCCGGGGGTCGGACAGGGCAATTCACCCCTCCACTTT. The complete variable domain, with remaining parts taken from reference TRBV5-1 and TRBJ1-6, reads KAGVTQTPRYLIKTRGQQVTLSCSPISGHRSVSWYQQTPGQGLQFLFEYFSETQRNKGNFPGRFSGRQFSNSRSEMNVSTLELGDSALYLCASSPGVGQGNSPLHFGNGTRLTVT.

This clone was picked up one time. The rearrangement links TRBV29-1 to TRBJ2-5; 10 bases line up with TRBD1. V gave up 4 bases and J gave up 4 bases; unmatched junction bases: 3. CDR3 length equals 13 residues. Germline V gene data show CDR1 as SQVTM and CDR2 as ANQGSEA. CDR3 loop: CSVVTGGGETQYF. CDR3 in DNA: TGCAGCGTTGTGACAGGGGGCGGAGAGACCCAGTACTTC.

The chain is built from TRBV5-1 and TRBJ1-2, with 9 bases lining up with TRBD1. Germline V gene sequence: CDR1 SGHRS, CDR2 YFSETQ. Losses at the gene ends were 5 bases for V and 10 bases for J; bases not matched to a gene: 6. This CDR3 contains 12 residues. The CDR3 sequence: CASSGTGFAYTF. In DNA, the CDR3 is TGCGCCAGCAGTGGGACAGGGTTCGCCTACACCTTC.

The genes are TRBV6-1 and TRBJ2-1, with unresolved D. With 6 bases removed from V and 7 bases from J, the gap between germline ends came to 19 bases. Germline V CDR1 and CDR2: MNHNS, SASEGT. This CDR3 is built from 15 residues. CDR3 in amino acids: CASRVEPIGWNEQFF. In nucleotides, the CDR3 is TGTGCCAGCAGGGTTGAGCCGATCGGGTGGAATGAGCAGTTCTTC.

The chain's CDR3 is CASSLEASYGYTF. The DNA for the CDR3 is TGTGCCAGCAGTTTAGAGGCCTCTTATGGCTACACCTTC. The chain couples TRBV28 to TRBJ1-2, with D unresolved. V was shortened by 2 bases and J by 5 bases, with 9 bases between the two germline ends. The CDR3 runs 13 residues. Germline CDR1 is MDHEN and CDR2 is SYDVKM.

V and J are TRBV11-1 and TRBJ1-2; 7 bases are a match to TRBD1. Germline CDR1 is SGHAT and CDR2 is FQDESV (reference sequence). Unmatched junction bases numbered 11, after V lost 4 bases and J lost 6 bases. This CDR3 is 15 amino acids long. CDR3 region: CASSSITGAANGYTF. CDR3 in DNA: TGTGCCAGCAGCTCGATAACAGGGGCCGCTAATGGCTACACCTTC.

The genes are TRBV7-6 and TRBJ1-1; D gene ambiguous. CDR1 SGHVS and CDR2 FNYEAQ come from the germline V gene. The CDR3 sequence is 14 residues long. V was shortened by 2 bases and J by 2 bases, with 9 bases between the two germline ends. The CDR3 nucleotides are TGTGCCAGCAGCTTACAGGACTATAACACTGAAGCTTTCTTT. Its translation is CASSLQDYNTEAFF. The complete variable domain, with remaining parts taken from reference TRBV7-6 and TRBJ1-1, reads GAGVSQSPRYKVTKRGQDVALRCDPISGHVSLYWYRQALGQGPEFLTYFNYEAQQDKSGLPNDRFSAERPEGSISTLTIQRTEQRDSAMYRCASSLQDYNTEAFFGQGTRLTVV.

This clone was seen a handful of times. J is TRBJ2-3 and V is TRBV9; 12 nucleotides agree with TRBD1. After removal of 5 bases from V and 4 bases from J, the junction contained 5 bases not matched to a gene. This CDR3 contains 15 residues. CDR1 and CDR2 from the germline V gene are SGDLS and YYNGEE. CDR3 loop: CASSRGTGGADTQYF. The CDR3 nucleotides read TGTGCCAGCAGTAGGGGGACAGGGGGCGCAGATACGCAGTATTTT. Together with reference TRBV9 and TRBJ2-3, the CDR3 gives the full variable domain: DSGVTQTPKHLITATGQRVTLRCSPRSGDLSVYWYQQSLDQGLQFLIQYYNGEERAKGNILERFSAQQFPDLHSELNLSSLELGDSALYFCASSRGTGGADTQYFGPGTRLTVL.

This chain links TRBV6-1 with TRBJ1-1; no reliable D call. V dropped 4 bases and J dropped 0 bases, with 15 bases sitting between them. Germline values: CDR1 MNHNS, CDR2 SASEGT. CDR3 length equals 16 residues. DNA for the CDR3: TGTGCCAGCAGTGTACTCGCTGCGGCGATGAACACTGAAGCTTTCTTT. It translates to CASSVLAAAMNTEAFF.

The V call is TRBV7-2, the J call TRBJ1-2; D not certain. From germline, CDR1 is SGHTA and CDR2 FQGNSA. The CDR3 has 13 residues. Trimming took off 2 bases at V and 4 bases at J, with 8 bases between the two ends. As DNA, the CDR3 is TGTGCCAGCAGCTTACTCCCGCCCTATGGCTACACCTTC. Translating it yields CASSLLPPYGYTF.

The rearrangement links TRBV29-1 to TRBJ1-1; D not certain. V was trimmed by 3 bases and J by 3 bases, leaving 5 bases between them. CDR3 length: 11 residues. The germline gives CDR1 SQVTM, CDR2 ANQGSEA. The CDR3 sequence is CSVEGDTEAFF. The CDR3 coding sequence is TGCAGCGTTGAGGGTGACACTGAAGCTTTCTTT.

The chain couples TRBV6-1 to TRBJ2-7; 10 bases are shared with TRBD2. CDR3 size: 13 residues. V lost 8 bases and J lost 4; bases outside the gene matches: 5. The V gene's germline CDR1 is MNHNS and CDR2 SASEGT. CDR3 in DNA: TGTGCCAGCCAGCGGGAGGGCCCGTACGAGCAGTACTTC. Translated, it gives CASQREGPYEQYF.

V gene TRBV6-5 combines with J gene TRBJ1-1, with D unresolved. Germline CDR1 is MNHEY and CDR2 is SVGAGI. The CDR3 length is 13 residues. V was cut by 0 bases and J by 4 bases, with 6 bases left in between. CDR3 sequence (DNA): TGTGCCAGCAGTTACTCTGTGGCCACTGAAGCTTTCTTT. Translated: CASSYSVATEAFF.